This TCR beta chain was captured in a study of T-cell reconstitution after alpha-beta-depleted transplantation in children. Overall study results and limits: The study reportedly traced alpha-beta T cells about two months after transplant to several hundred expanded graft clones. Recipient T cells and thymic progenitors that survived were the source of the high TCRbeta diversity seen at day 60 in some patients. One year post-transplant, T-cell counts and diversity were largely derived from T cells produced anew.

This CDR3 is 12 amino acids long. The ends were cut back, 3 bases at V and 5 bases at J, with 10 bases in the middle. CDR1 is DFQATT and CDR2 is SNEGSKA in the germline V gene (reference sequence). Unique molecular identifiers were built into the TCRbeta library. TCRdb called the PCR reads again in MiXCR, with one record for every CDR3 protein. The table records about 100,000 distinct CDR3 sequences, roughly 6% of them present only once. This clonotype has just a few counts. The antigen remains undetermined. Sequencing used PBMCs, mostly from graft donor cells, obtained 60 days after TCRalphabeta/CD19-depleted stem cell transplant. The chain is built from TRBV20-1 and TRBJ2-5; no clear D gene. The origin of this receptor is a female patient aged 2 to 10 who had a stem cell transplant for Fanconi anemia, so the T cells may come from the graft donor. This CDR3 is CSASLVEETQYF. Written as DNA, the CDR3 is TGCAGTGCTAGCCTAGTCGAGGAGACCCAGTACTTC.